This T cell receptor beta chain is from a study of T cells in Graves' hyperthyroidism and ophthalmopathy. Amplification of TCR beta CDR3 regions used RNA as the template. Initially, a first-round RT-PCR of the TCR CDR3 employed the HTBI primer set. TCRdb re-analysed the multiplex PCR reads in MiXCR, keeping a single row per CDR3 protein. The sample holds 350,000 to 400,000 distinct CDR3 sequences, 14% to 15% seen once. The TCR was taken from a woman aged 25 to 39 with Graves' hyperthyroidism. Sequenced sample: blood.

The CDR3 sequence is CSVETLAGVSDTQYF. The DNA of the CDR3 is TGCAGCGTTGAAACCCTAGCGGGAGTGTCAGATACGCAGTATTTT. The genes are TRBV29-1 and TRBJ2-3, with TRBD2 matching 10 bases. The CDR3 sequence is 15 residues long. Germline assignment: CDR1 SQVTM and CDR2 ANQGSEA. The V segment lost 2 bases and the J segment 4 bases; nucleotides outside the gene matches: 6.